A single sample gave rise to the 16 T cell receptor beta chains below, sequenced in a study of T cells in Graves' hyperthyroidism and ophthalmopathy. RNA transcripts provided the source from which TCR beta CDR3 regions were amplified. Initially, a first-round RT-PCR of the TCR CDR3 employed the HTBI primer set. TCRdb itself ran the multiplex PCR reads through MiXCR, one entry per CDR3 protein. The sample yields just under 750,000 distinct CDR3 sequences, approximately 36% seen once. Sequencing was carried out using blood. These TCRs come from a woman between 35 and 50 years old with Graves' hyperthyroidism.

This chain connects TRBV7-2 to TRBJ2-5; a possible D gene is TRBD2 (5 bases). The V gene lost 5 bases and the J gene lost 7 bases, with 26 bases spanning the gap. CDR3 length: 17 residues. From germline, CDR1 is SGHTA and CDR2 FQGNSA. CDR3 coding DNA: TGTGCCAGCAGCCAAGGTCGGGGTAGACTGGGAACTGGGACCCAGTACTTC. Amino acids: CASSQGRGRLGTGTQYF.

About this clonotype: A much larger clone sits a single nucleotide away, making a read error possible. The chain couples TRBV7-2 to TRBJ1-6; D is possibly TRBD1 (5 bases). The V gene's germline CDR1 is SGHTA and CDR2 FQGNSA. The CDR3 is 16 amino acids. The CDR3 region is CVSSSLSGQGGSPLHF. The CDR3 coding sequence is TGTGTCAGCAGCTCTCTATCCGGTCAGGGAGGTTCACCCCTCCACTTT.

The V and J genes are TRBV25-1 and TRBJ1-1; D possibly corresponds to TRBD1 (5 bases). Germline CDR1 and CDR2: MGHDK and SYGVNS. There are 18 residues in the CDR3. V lost 8 bases and J lost 0, with 25 bases in between. The CDR3 DNA reads as TGTGCCAGCTCACCACCCCCGGGGGGGAGGGGATTGAACACTGAAGCTTTCTTT. This encodes CASSPPPGGRGLNTEAFF. The whole variable domain, remainder taken from reference TRBV25-1 and TRBJ1-1, is EADIYQTPRYLVIGTGKKITLECSQTMGHDKMYWYQQDPGMELHLIHYSYGVNSTEKGDLSSESTVSRIRTEHFPLTLESARPSHTSQYLCASSPPPGGRGLNTEAFFGQGTRLTVV.

The CDR3: CASKDYGQLDNMNTEAFF. The DNA of the CDR3 is TGTGCCAGTAAAGACTACGGACAGCTAGATAACATGAACACTGAAGCTTTCTTT. The chain has TRBV19 and TRBJ1-1, with TRBD1 as a possible D gene (6 bases). The CDR3 runs 18 residues. CDR1 is LNHDA, CDR2 SQIVND, per germline (reference sequence). The V gene lost 7 bases and the J gene lost 0 bases, with 24 bases spanning the gap. Full variable domain (rest looked up from reference TRBV19 and TRBJ1-1): DGGITQSPKYLFRKEGQNVTLSCEQNLNHDAMYWYRQDPGQGLRLIYYSQIVNDFQKGDIAEGYSVSREKKESFPLTVTSAQKNPTAFYLCASKDYGQLDNMNTEAFFGQGTRLTVV.

This clonotype was counted a few times. This chain connects TRBV12-3 or TRBV12-4 to TRBJ2-2; weak D call: TRBD1 (6 bases). Trimming pared 5 bases from V and 9 bases from J, leaving 10 bases between. The CDR3 extends over 12 amino acids. In DNA form, the CDR3 reads TGTGCCAGCAGTATCGGGACAAGGGAGCTGTTTTTT. Translated, it gives CASSIGTRELFF.

This clonotype was seen only once. V is TRBV6-2 or TRBV6-3 and J is TRBJ1-1, with 10 bases fitting TRBD1. CDR1 is MNHEY, CDR2 SVGEGT, per germline. This CDR3 region has 12 residues. V lost 8 bases and J lost 7; bases outside the gene matches: 4. The CDR3 DNA sequence: TGTGCCAGCCTCGGGACAGGGGATGAAGCTTTCTTT. This codes for CASLGTGDEAFF.

For this clonotype: A read error may be the cause here, since a much bigger clone is one base away. The CDR3 does not end in the conserved phenylalanine or tryptophan, so this is likely a read error. This chain uses TRBV20-1 with TRBJ1-2, with 11 bases matching TRBD1. CDR3 size: 13 residues. From germline, CDR1 is DFQATT and CDR2 SNEGSKA (reference sequence). Trimming took 6 bases from V and 7 from J; bases not matched to a gene: 7. The CDR3 spells CSAPTGTGGGYTL. In DNA form, the CDR3 reads TGCAGTGCACCGACCGGGACAGGGGGTGGCTACACCCTC.

The chain couples TRBV4-1 to TRBJ2-7; D possibly uses TRBD1 or TRBD2 (5 bases each). CDR1 and CDR2 (germline): MGHRA, YSYEKL. The CDR3 covers 15 residues. Trimming removed 7 bases at V and 2 bases at J, with 18 bases between. CDR3 bases: TGCGCCAGCACCCCAAACGAGGGGACGCCCTACGAGCAGTACTTC. Its translation: CASTPNEGTPYEQYF.

This clonotype was observed at least ten times. The chain recombines TRBV7-9 with TRBJ2-2; TRBD2 matches at 7 bases. The CDR3 runs to 12 residues. The V gene's germline CDR1 is SEHNR and CDR2 FQNEAQ (reference sequence). Germline trimming cut 10 bases from V and 5 bases from J; bases unmatched to any gene: 4. The CDR3 sequence: CAIRSGTGELFF. CDR3 DNA: TGTGCCATCCGTAGCGGGACCGGGGAGCTGTTTTTT.

V is TRBV30 and J is TRBJ1-1, with 7 nucleotides matching TRBD1. J lost 2 bases, V lost 5 bases, and 5 bases had no gene match. Germline assignment: CDR1 GTSNPN and CDR2 SVGIG (reference sequence). CDR3 length: 13 amino acids. The DNA of the CDR3 is TGTGCCTGGGGGACAGATACCAACACTGAAGCTTTCTTT. Translated, it gives CAWGTDTNTEAFF.

At least ten counts were recorded for this clonotype. The chain has TRBV6-5 and TRBJ2-6, with TRBD1 as a possible D gene (5 bases). The CDR3 is 17 residues long. Trimming took 4 bases from V and 4 from J, leaving 17 bases between them. The germline gives CDR1 MNHEY, CDR2 SVGAGI. CDR3 DNA: TGTGCCAGCAGTTTGTGGACGGACATGACCGGGGCCAACGTCCTGACTTTC. Amino acid sequence: CASSLWTDMTGANVLTF.

The genes are TRBV10-3 and TRBJ1-5; 9 bases are a match to TRBD1. V shed 6 bases and J 6 bases; nucleotides not matched to a gene: 9. The CDR3 has 15 amino acids. CDR1 ENHRY and CDR2 SYGVKD come from the germline V gene. CDR3 bases: TGTGCCATCAGCGGGGGACAGGGAACGGGTCAGCCCCAGCATTTT. This sequence encodes CAISGGQGTGQPQHF.

This clonotype was counted ten times or more. The V and J genes are TRBV20-1 and TRBJ1-4; D is ambiguous. This CDR3 region has 13 residues. The germline V and J ends were trimmed by 6 bases and 1 base, with 9 bases remaining between them. CDR1 and CDR2 (germline): DFQATT, SNEGSKA (reference sequence). The CDR3 coding sequence is TGCAGTGCCACCGGTGGAACTAATGAAAAACTGTTTTTT. Amino acids: CSATGGTNEKLFF.

This sequence joins TRBV19 and TRBJ2-7; 10 bases agree with TRBD1. Germline CDR1 and CDR2: LNHDA and SQIVND (reference sequence). The CDR3 consists of 15 residues. Trimming took 3 bases from V and 1 from J; bases not matched to a gene: 3. The CDR3 coding sequence is TGTGCCAGTAGTATGGGGACAGGGGTATCCTACGAGCAGTACTTC. This translates into CASSMGTGVSYEQYF.

This clonotype was observed once. CDR3 region: CSVDEGGNTEAFF. CDR3 coding DNA: TGCAGCGTTGACGAGGGTGGGAACACTGAAGCTTTCTTT. The J gene is TRBJ1-1, the V gene TRBV29-1, with unresolved D. From germline, CDR1 is SQVTM and CDR2 ANQGSEA. V was pared by 3 bases and J by 1 base, with 9 bases between. The CDR3 is 13 residues long. Combining the CDR3 with reference TRBV29-1 and TRBJ1-1 gives the whole variable domain SAVISQKPSRDICQRGTSLTIQCQVDSQVTMMFWYRQQPGQSLTLIATANQGSEATYESGFVIDKFPISRPNLTFSTLTVSNMSPEDSSIYLCSVDEGGNTEAFFGQGTRLTVV.

The J gene is TRBJ1-1, the V gene TRBV7-2, with 9 bases aligning to TRBD1. The CDR3 spans 17 residues. Germline loops: CDR1 SGHTA, CDR2 FQGNSA. J lost 1 base, V lost 1 base, and 7 bases had no gene match. The CDR3 DNA reads as TGTGCCAGCAGCTTAGACACAGGGGGCGCGGGGAACACTGAAGCTTTCTTT. It is translated as CASSLDTGGAGNTEAFF.